The rows below give T cell receptor beta chains drawn from one sample of a study of T-cell memory formation after mild COVID-19. MiXCR, applied by TCRdb to the 5' RACE reads, yields one record per CDR3 protein. The table has about 110,000 distinct CDR3 sequences, about a sixth seen once. Material for sequencing was PBMCs or a T cell subset sorted from them (not recorded which). Source of these receptors: an adult woman who had mild COVID-19 (a few samples of this study predate the infection). Cell type and time point are not known. The CDR3 runs from the conserved cysteine through the conserved F or W. D genes are given only for firm matches. The size of a clone is reported for some rows only, either as once, few or many, or as a class for expanded clones.

j_gene: TRBJ2-1; abundance: few; v_gene: TRBV29-1; d_gene: -; CDR3nt: TGCAGCGTTGGACGCCCCAAACAGTTCTTC; CDR3aa: CSVGRPKQFF
j_gene: TRBJ1-5; abundance: -; v_gene: TRBV7-9; d_gene: -; CDR3nt: TGTGCCAGCAGCTTAGCGGGCCCGTTTAATCAGCCCCAGCATTTT; CDR3aa: CASSLAGPFNQPQHF
j_gene: TRBJ2-5; abundance: few; v_gene: TRBV12-3/TRBV12-4; d_gene: TRBD2; CDR3nt: TGTGCCAGCAGTTATGTGGGACTAGGGGTCCAAGAGACCCAGTACTTC; CDR3aa: CASSYVGLGVQETQYF
j_gene: TRBJ2-2; abundance: few; v_gene: TRBV6-2/TRBV6-3; d_gene: -; CDR3nt: TGTGCCAGCAGATCCGGGACTCTGAACACCGGGGAGCTGTTTTTT; CDR3aa: CASRSGTLNTGELFF
j_gene: TRBJ1-6; abundance: many; v_gene: TRBV7-6; d_gene: -; CDR3nt: TGTGCCAGCAGCTTAGCGGATAGCGGTTCACCCCTCCACTTT; CDR3aa: CASSLADSGSPLHF
j_gene: TRBJ2-1; abundance: once; v_gene: TRBV20-1; d_gene: -; CDR3nt: TGCAGTGTCTGGGGGTTATACAATGAGCAGTTCTTC; CDR3aa: CSVWGLYNEQFF
j_gene: TRBJ2-1; abundance: -; v_gene: TRBV19; d_gene: -; CDR3nt: TGTGCCATTTCCCCCACAGGACTAAGTTCCAACGAGCAGTTCTTC; CDR3aa: CAISPTGLSSNEQFF
j_gene: TRBJ1-5; abundance: -; v_gene: TRBV7-2; d_gene: TRBD1; CDR3nt: TGTGCCAGCAGCCCTGGGACAGGGCGAAATCAGCCCCAGCATTTT; CDR3aa: CASSPGTGRNQPQHF
j_gene: TRBJ1-2; abundance: few; v_gene: TRBV7-2; d_gene: -; CDR3nt: TGTGCCAGCAGCTTAGAAGGGGCTCGGGGCTACACCTTC; CDR3aa: CASSLEGARGYTF
j_gene: TRBJ2-3; abundance: few; v_gene: TRBV20-1; d_gene: TRBD2; CDR3nt: TGCAGTGCTAGAGTTTCCCGACTAGCGGGAGGTTTCTCGGATACGCAGTATTTT; CDR3aa: CSARVSRLAGGFSDTQYF
j_gene: TRBJ1-2; abundance: few; v_gene: TRBV30; d_gene: TRBD1; CDR3nt: TGTGCCTGGACAGGGGGCGGGGATGGCTACACCTTC; CDR3aa: CAWTGGGDGYTF
j_gene: TRBJ2-1; abundance: -; v_gene: TRBV12-3/TRBV12-4; d_gene: -; CDR3nt: TGTGCCAGCAGTCAATCGGTCTCCTACAATGAGCAGTTCTTC; CDR3aa: CASSQSVSYNEQFF
j_gene: TRBJ2-7; abundance: -; v_gene: TRBV21-1; d_gene: -; CDR3nt: TGTGCCAGCAGCAAGTGCTACTGCTACGAGCAGTACTTC; CDR3aa: CASSKCYCYEQYF
j_gene: TRBJ2-2; abundance: -; v_gene: TRBV29-1; d_gene: TRBD2; CDR3nt: TGCAGCGTTGAGATTAGCGGGGTCAACACCGGGGAGCTGTTTTTT; CDR3aa: CSVEISGVNTGELFF
j_gene: TRBJ1-2; abundance: -; v_gene: TRBV5-1; d_gene: -; CDR3nt: TGCGCCAGCAGCACTCCCGGGACCGATGGCTACACCTTC; CDR3aa: CASSTPGTDGYTF
j_gene: TRBJ2-7; abundance: many; v_gene: TRBV12-3/TRBV12-4; d_gene: -; CDR3nt: TGTGCCAGCAGCGACAGCTACGAGCAGTACTTC; CDR3aa: CASSDSYEQYF
j_gene: TRBJ2-2; abundance: -; v_gene: TRBV25-1; d_gene: -; CDR3nt: TGTGCCAGCAGTGAATCGGTGCCAGGGACGAACACCGGGGAGCTGTTTTTT; CDR3aa: CASSESVPGTNTGELFF
j_gene: TRBJ2-1; abundance: -; v_gene: TRBV18; d_gene: TRBD1; CDR3nt: TGTGCCAGCTCACCATCGGGACAGGGGGCAAACAATGAGCAGTTCTTC; CDR3aa: CASSPSGQGANNEQFF
j_gene: TRBJ2-7; abundance: -; v_gene: TRBV6-2/TRBV6-3; d_gene: TRBD2; CDR3nt: TGTGCCAGCAGTTACGGGGGAGCGGGAGCATCCTACGAGCAGTACTTC; CDR3aa: CASSYGGAGASYEQYF
j_gene: TRBJ1-4; abundance: -; v_gene: TRBV7-9; d_gene: -; CDR3nt: -; CDR3aa: CASSSTGGNEKLFFF
j_gene: TRBJ2-2; abundance: few; v_gene: TRBV24-1; d_gene: -; CDR3nt: TGTGCCACCAGTGATTCCCCCCGGATCGGGGAGCTGTTTTTT; CDR3aa: CATSDSPRIGELFF
j_gene: TRBJ1-2; abundance: -; v_gene: TRBV7-9; d_gene: -; CDR3nt: TGTGGCCCGGCGTCGGAGGAGATTAACTATGGCTACACCTTC; CDR3aa: CGPASEEINYGYTF
j_gene: TRBJ1-2; abundance: few; v_gene: TRBV12-3/TRBV12-4; d_gene: -; CDR3nt: TGTGCCAGCAGTTCGATCGGGACCCACTATGGCTACACCTTC; CDR3aa: CASSSIGTHYGYTF
j_gene: TRBJ2-7; abundance: few; v_gene: TRBV4-2; d_gene: -; CDR3nt: TGTGCCAGCAGCCGGACAACCGGGCCCGGCCACGAGCAGTACTTC; CDR3aa: CASSRTTGPGHEQYF
j_gene: TRBJ2-7; abundance: -; v_gene: TRBV6-5; d_gene: -; CDR3nt: TGTGCCAGCAGTTATTCGTCGGCCGGCTTCGCCGAGCAGTACTTC; CDR3aa: CASSYSSAGFAEQYF
j_gene: TRBJ2-5; abundance: -; v_gene: TRBV11-2; d_gene: -; CDR3nt: TGTGCCAGCAGCTGGCGGCAGGAAGAGACCCAGTACTTC; CDR3aa: CASSWRQEETQYF
j_gene: TRBJ2-7; abundance: -; v_gene: TRBV4-1; d_gene: TRBD2; CDR3nt: TGCGCCAGCAGCCAATACGTTTCGGGGGAGGGCTACGAGCAGTACTTC; CDR3aa: CASSQYVSGEGYEQYF
j_gene: TRBJ1-1; abundance: few; v_gene: TRBV12-3/TRBV12-4; d_gene: -; CDR3nt: TGTGCCAGCACCCAGGGCGTTGAAGCTTTCTTT; CDR3aa: CASTQGVEAFF